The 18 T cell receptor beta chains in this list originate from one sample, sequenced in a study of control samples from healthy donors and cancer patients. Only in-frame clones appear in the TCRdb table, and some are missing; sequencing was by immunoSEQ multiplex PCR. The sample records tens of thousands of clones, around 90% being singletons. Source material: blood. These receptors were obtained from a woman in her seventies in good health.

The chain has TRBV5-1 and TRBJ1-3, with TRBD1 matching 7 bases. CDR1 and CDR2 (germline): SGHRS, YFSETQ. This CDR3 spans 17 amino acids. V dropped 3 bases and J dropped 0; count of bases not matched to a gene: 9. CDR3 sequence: CASSSGQPSFSGNTIYF. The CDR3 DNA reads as TGCGCCAGCAGCTCGGGACAGCCTAGCTTCTCTGGAAACACCATATATTTT.

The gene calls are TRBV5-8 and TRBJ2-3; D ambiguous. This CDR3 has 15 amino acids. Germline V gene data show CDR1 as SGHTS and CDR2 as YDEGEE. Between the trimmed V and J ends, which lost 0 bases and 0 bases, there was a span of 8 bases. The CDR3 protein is CASSLGVGSTDTQYF. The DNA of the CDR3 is TGTGCCAGCAGCTTGGGGGTCGGTAGCACAGATACGCAGTATTTT.

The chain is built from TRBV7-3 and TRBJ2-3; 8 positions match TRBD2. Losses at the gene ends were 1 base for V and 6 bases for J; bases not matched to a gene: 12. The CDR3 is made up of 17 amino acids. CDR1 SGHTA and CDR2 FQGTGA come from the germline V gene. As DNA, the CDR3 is TGTGCCAGCAGCTTAAGTCACGGGGGGGGCGGTAAGGATACGCAGTATTTT. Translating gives CASSLSHGGGGKDTQYF.

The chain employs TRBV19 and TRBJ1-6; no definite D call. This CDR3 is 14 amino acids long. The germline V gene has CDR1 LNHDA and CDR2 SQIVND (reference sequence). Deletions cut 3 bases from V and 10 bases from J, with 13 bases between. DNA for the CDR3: TGTGCCAGTAGTATCACCGGGGTTGGATCACCCCTCCACTTT. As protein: CASSITGVGSPLHF.

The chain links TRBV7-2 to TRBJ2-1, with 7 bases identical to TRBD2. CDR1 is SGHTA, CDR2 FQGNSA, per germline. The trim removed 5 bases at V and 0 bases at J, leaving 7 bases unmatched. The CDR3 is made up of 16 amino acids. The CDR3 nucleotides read TGTGCCAGCAGCCCACTAGCGTCTAGCTCCTACAATGAGCAGTTCTTC. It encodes CASSPLASSSYNEQFF.

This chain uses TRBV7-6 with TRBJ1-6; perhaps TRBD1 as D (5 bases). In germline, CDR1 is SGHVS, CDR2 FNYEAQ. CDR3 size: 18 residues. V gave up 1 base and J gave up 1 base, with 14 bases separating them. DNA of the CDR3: TGTGCCAGCAGCTTAGAAGGGGCCAGGGAGTCCTATAATTCACCCCTCCACTTT. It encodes CASSLEGARESYNSPLHF. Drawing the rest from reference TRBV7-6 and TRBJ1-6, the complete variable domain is GAGVSQSPRYKVTKRGQDVALRCDPISGHVSLYWYRQALGQGPEFLTYFNYEAQQDKSGLPNDRFSAERPEGSISTLTIQRTEQRDSAMYRCASSLEGARESYNSPLHFGNGTRLTVT.

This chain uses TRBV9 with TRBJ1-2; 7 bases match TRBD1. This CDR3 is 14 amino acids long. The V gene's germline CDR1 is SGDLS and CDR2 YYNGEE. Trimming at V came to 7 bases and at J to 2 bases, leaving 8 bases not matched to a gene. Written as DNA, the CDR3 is TGTGCCAGCGGAGGGGGACAGAACAACTATGGCTACACCTTC. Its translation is CASGGGQNNYGYTF.

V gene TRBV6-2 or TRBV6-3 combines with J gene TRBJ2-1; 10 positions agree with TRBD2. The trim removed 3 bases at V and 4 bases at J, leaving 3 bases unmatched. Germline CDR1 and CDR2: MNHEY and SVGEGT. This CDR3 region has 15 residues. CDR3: CASSYTSGDYNEQFF. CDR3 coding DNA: TGTGCCAGCAGTTATACTAGCGGGGATTACAATGAGCAGTTCTTC.

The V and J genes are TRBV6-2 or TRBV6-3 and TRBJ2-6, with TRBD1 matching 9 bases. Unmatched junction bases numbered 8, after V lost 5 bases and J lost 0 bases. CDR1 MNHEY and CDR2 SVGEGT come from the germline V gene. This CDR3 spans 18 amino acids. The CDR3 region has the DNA TGTGCCAGCAGTATTGCCGGACAGGGGCGCTCTGGGGCCAACGTCCTGACTTTC. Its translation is CASSIAGQGRSGANVLTF.

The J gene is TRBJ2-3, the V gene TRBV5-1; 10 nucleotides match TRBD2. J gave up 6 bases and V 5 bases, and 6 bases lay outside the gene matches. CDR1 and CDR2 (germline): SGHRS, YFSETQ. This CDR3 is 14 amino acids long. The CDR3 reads CASSISGGLDTQYF. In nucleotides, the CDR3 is TGCGCCAGCAGTATTAGCGGGGGGCTGGATACGCAGTATTTT.

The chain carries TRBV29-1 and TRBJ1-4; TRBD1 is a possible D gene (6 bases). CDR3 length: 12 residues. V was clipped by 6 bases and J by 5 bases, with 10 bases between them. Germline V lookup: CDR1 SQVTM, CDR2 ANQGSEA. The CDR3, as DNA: TGCAGCGTCAGACAGGCGAATGAAAAACTGTTTTTT. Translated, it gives CSVRQANEKLFF.

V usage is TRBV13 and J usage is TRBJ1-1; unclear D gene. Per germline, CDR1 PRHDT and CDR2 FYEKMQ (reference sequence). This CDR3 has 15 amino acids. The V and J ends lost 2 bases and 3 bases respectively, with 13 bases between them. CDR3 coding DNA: TGTGCCAGCAGCTTAACCGAAGGGATCTACACTGAAGCTTTCTTT. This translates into CASSLTEGIYTEAFF.

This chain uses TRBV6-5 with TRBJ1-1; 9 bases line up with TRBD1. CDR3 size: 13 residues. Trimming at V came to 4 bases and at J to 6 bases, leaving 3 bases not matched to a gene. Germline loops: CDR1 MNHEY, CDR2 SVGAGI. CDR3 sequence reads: CASSSDRGSEAFF. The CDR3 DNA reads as TGTGCCAGCAGTTCTGACAGGGGGTCTGAAGCTTTCTTT.

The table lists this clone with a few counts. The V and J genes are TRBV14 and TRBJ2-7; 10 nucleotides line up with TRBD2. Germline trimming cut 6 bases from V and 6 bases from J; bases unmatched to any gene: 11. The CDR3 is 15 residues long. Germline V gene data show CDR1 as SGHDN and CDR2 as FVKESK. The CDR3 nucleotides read TGTGCCAGCAGAATTTCCGGGACTAGCGCGTTCGAGCAGTACTTC. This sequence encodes CASRISGTSAFEQYF.

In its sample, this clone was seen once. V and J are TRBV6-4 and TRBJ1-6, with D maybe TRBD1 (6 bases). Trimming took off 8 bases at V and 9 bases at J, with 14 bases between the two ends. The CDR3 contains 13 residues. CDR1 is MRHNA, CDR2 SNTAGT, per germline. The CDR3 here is CASSRDTGSPLHF. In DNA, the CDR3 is TGTGCCAGCTCCCGGGACACCGGTTCACCCCTCCACTTT.

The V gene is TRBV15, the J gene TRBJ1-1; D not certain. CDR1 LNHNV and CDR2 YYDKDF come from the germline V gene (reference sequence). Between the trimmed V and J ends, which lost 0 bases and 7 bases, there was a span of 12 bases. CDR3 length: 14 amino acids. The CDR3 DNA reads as TGTGCCACCAGCAGAGATAGGGTATACCTTGAAGCTTTCTTT. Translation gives CATSRDRVYLEAFF.

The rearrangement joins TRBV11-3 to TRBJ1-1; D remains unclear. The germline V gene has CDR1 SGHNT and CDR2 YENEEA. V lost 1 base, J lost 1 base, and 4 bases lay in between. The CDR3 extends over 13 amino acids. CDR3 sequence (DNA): TGTGCCAGCAGCTTAGCCAAGAACACTGAAGCTTTCTTT. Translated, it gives CASSLAKNTEAFF.

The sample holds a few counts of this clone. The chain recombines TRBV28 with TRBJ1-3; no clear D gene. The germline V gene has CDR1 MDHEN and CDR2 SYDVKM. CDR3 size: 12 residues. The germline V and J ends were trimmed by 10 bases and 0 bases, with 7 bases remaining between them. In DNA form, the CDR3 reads TGTGCCACCGAAGGCTCTGGAAACACCATATATTTT. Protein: CATEGSGNTIYF.